Presented here are 9 T cell receptor beta chains from one specimen sequenced in a study of cytomegalovirus exposure and HLA in healthy donors. PCR involved 60 Vbeta and 13 Jbeta primers. The protocol was immunoSEQ multiplex PCR, while the TCRdb copy is restricted to in-frame clones and leaves out a portion. The sample has more than 100,000 clones. The sequenced sample was PBMCs. All receptors come from a man aged 18 to 35 in good health and CMV-seronegative.

The CDR3 nucleotides read TGTGCCAGCAGATCTAGCGGTACTTCCTACGAGCAGTACTTC. Translating gives CASRSSGTSYEQYF. The rearrangement uses TRBV6-6 and TRBJ2-7, with 7 positions matching TRBD2. The CDR3 spans 14 residues. Germline V gene data show CDR1 as MNHNY and CDR2 as SVGAGI (reference sequence). Losses at the gene ends were 6 bases for V and 1 base for J; bases not matched to a gene: 6.

The chain employs TRBV10-3 and TRBJ2-7; possibly TRBD2 for D (6 bases). Germline CDR1 reads ENHRY; CDR2 reads SYGVKD. The CDR3 runs 17 residues. With 8 bases removed from V and 2 bases from J, the gap between germline ends came to 25 bases. CDR3 DNA: TGTGCCATCCAGTCCACCGGGGGACTCCTACCCACCTACGAGCAGTACTTC. It yields the protein CAIQSTGGLLPTYEQYF.

V usage is TRBV18 and J usage is TRBJ2-3; 10 bases agree with TRBD2. With 5 bases clipped from V and 5 bases from J, the junction kept 7 bases outside the gene matches. The CDR3 has 15 amino acids. CDR1 and CDR2 from the germline V gene are KGHSH and LQKENI. The chain's CDR3 is CASSRSSGGRDTQYF. The CDR3 DNA reads as TGTGCCAGCTCAAGGTCTAGCGGGGGCCGAGATACGCAGTATTTT.

This chain uses TRBV7-2 with TRBJ2-3, with D maybe TRBD1 (6 bases). The CDR3 runs 15 residues. Trimming cost V 7 bases and J 2 bases, with 16 bases left between them. Germline CDR1 and CDR2: SGHTA and FQGNSA. CDR3 sequence reads: CASTDPGHFTDTQYF. The DNA for the CDR3 is TGTGCCAGCACCGATCCGGGACACTTCACAGATACGCAGTATTTT.

The gene calls are TRBV5-8 and TRBJ2-3, with TRBD2 matching over 10 bases. The CDR3 is 15 amino acids. Germline V gene sequence: CDR1 SGHTS, CDR2 YDEGEE. V dropped 7 bases and J dropped 2; count of bases not matched to a gene: 7. The CDR3 region is CASSLLAGNTDTQYF. CDR3 nucleotides: TGTGCCAGCTCATTACTAGCGGGAAACACAGATACGCAGTATTTT.

The V gene is TRBV19, the J gene TRBJ2-5; weak D call: TRBD1 (6 bases). The DNA end is a closer match to TRBJ2-7, so the J assignment may be wrong. Germline V gives CDR1 LNHDA, CDR2 SQIVND (reference sequence). The CDR3 length is 15 residues. DNA of the CDR3: TGTGCCAGTAGTTTGGCGGGCGGACAGATGATCGAGCAGTACTTC. The encoded protein is CASSLAGGQMIEQYF.

V usage is TRBV11-2 and J usage is TRBJ2-7; D possibly corresponds to TRBD1 (6 bases). CDR1 and CDR2 (germline): SGHAT, FQNNGV. V was shortened by 5 bases and J by 3 bases, with 8 bases between the two germline ends. This CDR3 is built from 12 residues. CDR3 amino acids: CASSKDSYEQYF. The CDR3 DNA follows: TGTGCCAGCAGCAAGGACAGCTACGAGCAGTACTTC.

The J gene is TRBJ2-7, the V gene TRBV6-5; perhaps TRBD2 as D (7 bases). V was shortened by 6 bases and J by 3 bases, with 15 bases between the two germline ends. Germline CDR1 reads MNHEY; CDR2 reads SVGAGI. The CDR3 extends over 14 amino acids. CDR3 residues: CASRRGGIGYEQYF. The DNA for the CDR3 is TGTGCCAGCAGGAGGGGGGGGATAGGCTACGAGCAGTACTTC.

The gene calls are TRBV11-2 and TRBJ1-5, with a weak D call TRBD1 (5 bases). Deletions cut 4 bases from V and 5 bases from J, with 9 bases between. The CDR3 is made up of 13 amino acids. The germline V gene has CDR1 SGHAT and CDR2 FQNNGV. The CDR3 sequence: CASSSDRDQPQHF. CDR3 nucleotide sequence: TGTGCCAGCAGCTCCGACAGAGATCAGCCCCAGCATTTT.